The 17 T cell receptor beta chains below all came from one sample that was sequenced in a study of T cell responses to AZD1222 COVID-19 vaccine. Assay: immunoSEQ multiplex PCR; the TCRdb copy retains only in-frame clones and omits some. The sample records approximately 120,000 clones, more than 75% being singletons. Specimen: peripheral blood, collected on day 0 of AZD1222 vaccination. Source of these receptors: an adult in good health.

This clone turned up a few times. J is TRBJ2-5 and V is TRBV7-2; D perhaps matches TRBD2 (5 bases). Deletions cut 3 bases from V and 2 bases from J, with 10 bases between. Germline values: CDR1 SGHTA, CDR2 FQGNSA. The CDR3 loop spans 14 amino acids. Written as DNA, the CDR3 is TGTGCCAGCAGCTTTCTCGGAGGTCAAGAGACCCAGTACTTC. Its translation: CASSFLGGQETQYF.

V is TRBV10-3 and J is TRBJ2-7; no clear D gene. V was pared by 3 bases and J by 1 base, with 7 bases between. The CDR3 totals 13 residues. The germline gives CDR1 ENHRY, CDR2 SYGVKD. The CDR3 is CAISDYTSYEQYF. CDR3 bases: TGTGCCATCAGTGATTACACGTCCTACGAGCAGTACTTC.

This chain joins TRBV4-2 and TRBJ2-7, with 9 bases identical to TRBD2. Germline CDR1 and CDR2: LGHNA and YNFKEQ. The V and J ends lost 4 bases and 0 bases, in that order; junction bases with no gene match: 10. The CDR3 is 17 residues long. The CDR3 nucleotides are TGTGCCAGCAGCCGCCCCTCGGCTAGCGGGGCCTCCTACGAGCAGTACTTC. Protein: CASSRPSASGASYEQYF.

The chain links TRBV7-8 to TRBJ2-7; D is unresolved. The germline V gene encodes CDR1 SGHVS and CDR2 FQNEAQ. V lost 4 bases to trimming and J lost 2 bases, with 6 bases between them. The CDR3 length is 12 residues. The CDR3 region is CASSSGPYEQYF. CDR3 DNA sequence: TGTGCCAGCAGCTCGGGCCCCTACGAGCAGTACTTC.

The chain combines TRBV28 with TRBJ2-1; TRBD1 aligns across 7 bases. The CDR3 totals 15 residues. Germline V lookup: CDR1 MDHEN, CDR2 SYDVKM. V was clipped by 10 bases and J by 8 bases; unmatched bases: 17. CDR3 bases: TGTGCCATCGGACGGTCGACAGGGTGGCCCTATGAGCAGTTCTTC. Translated: CAIGRSTGWPYEQFF.

The genes are TRBV7-2 and TRBJ1-4; D is ambiguous. Germline CDR1 and CDR2: SGHTA and FQGNSA. Trimming took 2 bases from V and 0 from J, leaving 7 bases between them. This CDR3 contains 15 residues. In DNA, the CDR3 is TGTGCCAGCAGCTTAAAAGTTGCAACTAATGAAAAACTGTTTTTT. It is translated as CASSLKVATNEKLFF.

The chain recombines TRBV5-1 with TRBJ2-7, with D perhaps given as TRBD1 or TRBD2 (5 bases each). V shed 0 bases and J shed 0 bases, with 13 bases lying between them. CDR1 SGHRS and CDR2 YFSETQ come from the germline V gene. This CDR3 is 16 amino acids long. DNA of the CDR3: TGCGCCAGCAGCTTGGCGGGGCAGGTGCTCTCCTACGAGCAGTACTTC. This translates into CASSLAGQVLSYEQYF.

In its sample, this clone was seen a few times. The V and J genes are TRBV24-1 and TRBJ2-3, with D unresolved. Trimming removed 0 bases at V and 5 bases at J, with 11 bases between. Germline lookup yields CDR1 KGHDR and CDR2 SFDVKD. The CDR3 is 15 amino acids. CDR3 in amino acids: CATSDLKQAEDTQYF. The CDR3 DNA follows: TGTGCCACCAGTGATTTGAAGCAGGCAGAAGATACGCAGTATTTT.

The chain employs TRBV20-1 and TRBJ2-7; TRBD1 aligns across 10 bases. The CDR3 spans 14 residues. CDR1 and CDR2 from the germline V gene are DFQATT and SNEGSKA (reference sequence). V was clipped by 3 bases and J by 0 bases; unmatched bases: 2. Written as DNA, the CDR3 is TGCAGTGCTAGTGGGGACAGGGGCTCCTACGAGCAGTACTTC. Translation: CSASGDRGSYEQYF.

The chain has TRBV2 and TRBJ2-3, with D unresolved. In germline, CDR1 is SNHLY, CDR2 FYNNEI. V was cut by 3 bases and J by 5 bases, with 6 bases left in between. The CDR3 length is 12 residues. This CDR3 reads CASSDRRDTQYF. The CDR3 DNA follows: TGTGCCAGCAGTGACCGGAGAGATACGCAGTATTTT. Drawing the rest from reference TRBV2 and TRBJ2-3, the complete variable domain is EPEVTQTPSHQVTQMGQEVILRCVPISNHLYFYWYRQILGQKVEFLVSFYNNEISEKSEIFDDQFSVERPDGSNFTLKIRSTKLEDSAMYFCASSDRRDTQYFGPGTRLTVL.

This clone was seen a handful of times. The rearrangement uses TRBV13 and TRBJ2-7; 7 bases are shared with TRBD1. Germline CDR1 PRHDT, CDR2 FYEKMQ (reference sequence). With V trimmed by 5 bases and J by 5 bases, 9 bases remained unmatched. This CDR3 is 14 amino acids long. The CDR3 DNA reads as TGTGCCAGCAGCGCCAACGCAGGGGGACACGAGCAGTACTTC. Translated: CASSANAGGHEQYF.

There are a few counts of this clone. The V and J genes are TRBV28 and TRBJ1-2, with no clear D. With 8 bases removed from V and 4 bases from J, the gap between germline ends came to 14 bases. Looked up from germline, CDR1 is MDHEN and CDR2 is SYDVKM. The CDR3 runs 13 residues. CDR3 DNA sequence: TGTGCCAGCGATGACCCAGCGGCCTATGGCTACACCTTC. Amino acids: CASDDPAAYGYTF.

The V gene is TRBV18, the J gene TRBJ2-2; 7 positions match TRBD1. Germline V gene data show CDR1 as KGHSH and CDR2 as LQKENI. The V segment lost 4 bases and the J segment 5 bases; nucleotides outside the gene matches: 7. The CDR3 consists of 15 residues. The CDR3, as DNA: TGTGCCAGCTCACTAGTGACAGGGTGGACCGGGGAGCTGTTTTTT. Its translation is CASSLVTGWTGELFF.

The V gene is TRBV11-2, the J gene TRBJ2-6, with a possible D match to TRBD2 (5 bases). This CDR3 contains 15 residues. Germline V lookup: CDR1 SGHAT, CDR2 FQNNGV. Deletions cut 3 bases from V and 3 bases from J, with 9 bases between. In nucleotides, the CDR3 is TGTGCCAGCAGCTTCGGGGTTGGTGGGGCCAACGTCCTGACTTTC. It codes for CASSFGVGGANVLTF.

The V gene is TRBV5-1, the J gene TRBJ1-1; no definite D call. The CDR3 sequence is 15 residues long. Per germline, CDR1 SGHRS and CDR2 YFSETQ. V was pared by 0 bases and J by 1 base, with 10 bases between. CDR3 sequence: CASSLASTANTEAFF. CDR3 nucleotides: TGCGCCAGCAGCTTGGCCTCGACTGCGAACACTGAAGCTTTCTTT. Drawing the rest from reference TRBV5-1 and TRBJ1-1, the complete variable domain is KAGVTQTPRYLIKTRGQQVTLSCSPISGHRSVSWYQQTPGQGLQFLFEYFSETQRNKGNFPGRFSGRQFSNSRSEMNVSTLELGDSALYLCASSLASTANTEAFFGQGTRLTVV.

Only one count was recorded for this clone. The rearrangement links TRBV24-1 to TRBJ2-7; unclear D gene. Germline V gives CDR1 KGHDR, CDR2 SFDVKD. CDR3 size: 12 residues. Trimming pared 3 bases from V and 7 bases from J, leaving 9 bases between. The CDR3 protein is CATSDTYGEQYF. CDR3 in DNA: TGTGCCACCAGTGATACATACGGAGAGCAGTACTTC.

The chain employs TRBV27 and TRBJ2-7, with 7 bases fitting TRBD1. Germline V lookup: CDR1 MNHEY, CDR2 SMNVEV (reference sequence). The J segment lost 3 bases and the V segment lost 3 bases, leaving 5 bases of the junction unmatched. The CDR3 length is 14 residues. The chain's CDR3 is CASSLHRGGYEQYF. CDR3 sequence (DNA): TGTGCCAGCAGTTTGCACAGGGGTGGCTACGAGCAGTACTTC.